This T cell receptor beta chain was retrieved from a study of cytomegalovirus exposure and HLA in healthy donors (dated by TCRdb to about 2017). For the study in its entirety: An earlier analysis of 587 of the donors reported more than 250 Gb of sequence data and some 120 million unique TCR beta sequences from around 200 million T cells. Approximately 300 gigabases of sequencing data and approximately 92 million unique TCR sequences made up an early release that covered nearly 650 HLA-typed donors. Of the approximately 400 genotyped donors, approximately 83% fell in the genetic ancestry cluster associated with self-reported Caucasian donors. The aim of the study was to test whether cataloging public T cell receptors could identify signatures of past pathogen exposure. The study profiled the T cell repertoires of approximately 700 subjects by immunosequencing and related them to cytomegalovirus serostatus. In addition to the first cohort of roughly 670 subjects, a separate validation cohort of 120 different subjects was used. The study combined high-throughput TCR immunosequencing, statistical association of individual TCRs with disease status, and machine learning to predict cytomegalovirus infection status. A later analysis re-analyzed previously published TCR beta repertoires from about 730 donors and added high-resolution HLA genotyping to study TCR occurrence patterns. Rather than using new phenotypic data, the later analysis identified candidate immune exposures from TCR beta sequences and from how often those sequences occurred across donors. An earlier analysis of approximately 500 of the donors applied high-throughput TCR beta sequencing to assess whether each TCR beta V gene segment acted as functional or pseudogenic. Donor age, sex, ethnicity and CMV serostatus were collected together with the repertoire data. In a later genetic analysis, genome-wide SNP genotypes for about 55% of the roughly 700 donors were used, and that subset was treated as a discovery cohort. Every repertoire in the discovery cohort had been generated on one and the same sequencing platform. HLA typing covered class I and class II loci at four-digit resolution. The number of donors typed differed by locus, with 629-630 for A, B, C, DRB1 and DQB1, over 500 for DQA1, about 610 for DPA1, and approximately 470 for DPB1. About 5 DR-DQ haplotypes were handled as single units for association and clustering, since linkage in the cohort was strong. Among 398 genotyped donors of the cohort, an average of 235,054 unique TCR beta nucleotide sequences were sequenced per donor, 15% to 20% of them non-productive.

Findings and caveats that apply to the study as a whole: Some IMGT-functional V segments, including TRBV6-2 and TRBV6-3, could not be distinguished by the 87-base-pair reads and were therefore excluded. An association between a missense DCLRE1C variant and V-gene and J-gene trimming of TCR beta chains was found in a later genetic analysis and replicated in an independent cohort. The presence/absence analyses assumed that sequencing depth was roughly uniform across donors, and that assumption may not be true. Most TCR sequences were observed very rarely across donors, whereas some public TCRs were present in many individuals. In an earlier analysis of a few hundred of the donors, most TCR beta V segments were observed in productive rearrangements about 90% or about 30% of the time, broadly matching IMGT annotations. Linkage disequilibrium might explain the correlated functional status among segregating V segments, but an unknown experimental factor could not be ruled out. Because HLA typing was unavailable for some donors at each locus, only the typed subset was used in association tests. The study gave a list of about 170 TCR beta chains associated with cytomegalovirus. In vitro tests confirmed that a few of the cytomegalovirus-associated TCR beta chains recognize cytomegalovirus antigens. A further reported finding was that TCR beta sequences accurately predicted the HLA-A and HLA-B alleles for most subjects in the first cohort. When HLA alleles, especially DR and DQ, strongly co-occurred, attributing TCR associations to individual alleles was difficult. The earlier analysis of 450 to 700 of the donors excluded roughly 17 rarely observed V segments, including chromosome 9 orphons, because counts were too low. According to a later genetic analysis, donors in an Asian-associated ancestry cluster had fewer N-insertions in productive TCRs than the approximately 700-donor mean. Compared with equally common non-associated chains, HLA-associated TCR beta chains in a later analysis were more clonally expanded and had lower generation probabilities. According to a later analysis, parvovirus B19, influenza, CMV and Epstein-Barr virus appeared linked to several top co-occurrence clusters. The cohort was sequenced for TCR beta chains only, and without alpha or paired-chain data the features that could be detected were limited. According to the authors, the approach could potentially be generalized to other disease states and immunological phenotypes. A later analysis found that most CMV-associated TCR beta chains appeared HLA-restricted, with HLA associations seemingly driven largely by CMV exposure. CMV serostatus was the only immune exposure information available for the cohort. At a false discovery rate of 0.05, a later analysis linked about 16,000 TCR beta sequences to specific HLA alleles. The classifier was reported to diagnose cytomegalovirus status with high specificity and sensitivity in both the original and validation cohorts. A cluster of highly shared sequence variants was judged likely to represent a technical artifact of the sequencing pipeline. In a later analysis, the rate of TCR association differed among HLA loci, with DRB1 alleles having the most associated TCRs and HLA-C alleles having the fewest.

The library was built by means of the immunoSEQ multiplex PCR assay. For the multiplex PCR, a mixture combining 60 forward primers for TCR Vbeta segments and 13 reverse primers for TCR Jbeta segments was used. Amplification of the CDR3 region of rearranged TCR beta genes was performed with a multiplex PCR assay on genomic DNA. The amplified TCR beta libraries were sequenced on the Illumina HiSeq System as 87-base-pair reads. On the study's bioinformatics: Across the roughly 700 repertoires, a later analysis counted tens of millions of unique TCR beta chains, 9.5 million to 13 million of which were shared by at least two donors. Raw reads were error-corrected and collapsed into unique sequences with a nearest-neighbor algorithm that merged closely related sequences to remove PCR and sequencing errors. Alignment of CDR3 sequences to IMGT reference sequences was used to assign V, D and J gene segments. For a sequence to be retained, a match of at least six nucleotides to both a V gene segment and a J gene segment was required. Rearrangements were classified as productive when the CDR3 lacked stop codons and remained in frame with V and J, and all other rearrangements were classified as non-productive. Following IMGT convention, CDR3 was defined as the stretch from the second conserved V-encoded cysteine to the conserved J-encoded phenylalanine. The earlier analysis of fewer than 750 of the donors excluded sequences that lacked an unambiguous match to a single V gene segment. An earlier analysis of 550 to 650 of the donors classified V segments as functional when productive rearrangements were above 56.7% and as segregating when the standard deviation between donors was above 5%. A statistical classification framework was built to diagnose cytomegalovirus status from the catalog of TCR beta chain sequences. A later analysis assigned V and J genes by comparing TCR nucleotide sequences with IMGT/GENE-DB human TR gene sequences. A later analysis assigned CDR3 sequences and most-parsimonious VDJ recombination scenarios with the TCRdist pipeline. In a later analysis, every TCR beta chain was defined by the combination of its CDR3 amino acid sequence and its V-gene family, and reads without a unique V-gene family were dropped. A later analysis removed 550 to 650 highly shared, low-generation-probability nucleotide sequences to deal with suspected cross-contamination and a sequencing artifact. In a later analysis, a clonal expansion index for each public chain was calculated from normalized within-repertoire ranks of inferred template counts. A later analysis computed generation probabilities with a VDJ recombination model fitted to out-of-frame rearrangements, and checked the results against IGoR. In a later analysis, TCR-TCR, TCR-HLA and TCR-CMV co-occurrence was scored with hypergeometric tests, and a repertoire-size bias correction was applied to TCR pairs. False discovery rates were estimated in a later analysis by permuting HLA or CMV assignments 20 times. In a later analysis, co-occurring TCRs were grouped using DBSCAN, with TCRdist sequence similarity added in when clustering inside HLA-allele-positive subsets. Co-occurrence clustering excluded repertoires with fewer than 30,000 or more than 120,000 public chains, plus five with anomalous nucleotide sharing. TCRdb obtained this table from immuneACCESS and retained in-frame rearrangements with V and J assigned. These tables miss some clones; where compared with another copy, unresolved V genes account for less than half of the shortfall, and the remainder is unexplained. The V and J calls and clone size come from that table; D and trimming were worked out from the DNA. The sample has 250,000 or so clones on record, nearly 95% of them singletons. Jointly, the top ten make up 1.5% to 2% of the sample.

Clipping removes 5 bases from V and 4 bases from J, with 11 as the unmatched junction base count. From the germline V gene, CDR1 is SNHLY and CDR2 is FYNNEI. From its cysteine to its phenylalanine, the CDR3 spans 17 amino acids. Just CDR3 DNA is preserved here, 51 bases in frame from base 1. The cohort comprised around 700 healthy bone marrow donors. All cohort members were sampled while nominally healthy, although unrecorded immune exposures were likely present. The donor was CMV seronegative and belonged to the group of around 350 seronegative cohort members. Each donor provided a peripheral blood sample, and peripheral blood mononuclear cells were used for TCR beta sequencing. Genomic DNA was extracted from the blood cell samples with the Qiagen DNeasy Blood Extraction Kit. About this clone itself: Its target antigen remains unknown. Per-base quality was not reported, and no clone a single base away is much larger than it.

The chain couples TRBV2 to TRBJ2-2; 9 middle bases align to TRBD1. Sequenced: PBMCs. The TCR comes from a girl aged 2 to 10 in good health and CMV-seronegative. The CDR3 region has the sequence CASSSTTGQGITGELFF. The sequenced DNA: TGTGCCAGCAGTTCTACTACGGGACAGGGTATCACCGGGGAGCTGTTTTTT.